This TCR beta chain was recovered during a study of T cell clones after liver transplantation. Study details: Samples came from ITN030ST, which attempted immunosuppression withdrawal within 2 years of liver transplantation. Pre-transplant mixed lymphocyte reactions yielded third-party-reactive TCRbeta sequences as comparators for graft-donor-reactive sequences. Apart from a few HCV-positive recipients, transplants were for non-autoimmune, non-viral reasons.

Thawed unstimulated PBMCs were FACS-sorted by CD3, CD4 and CD8 into two populations. Looked up from germline, CDR1 is SGDLS and CDR2 is YYNGEE. The CDR3 has 15 amino acids. The V end was cut by 1 base, the J end by 8 bases, with 16 bases between. Clones were read by immunoSEQ multiplex PCR, and TCRdb kept only the in-frame ones, dropping some. This sample has roughly 20,000 clones, with over 75% found just once. The chain links TRBV9 to TRBJ2-1; the D gene is possibly TRBD2 (6 bases). This TCR came from a human patient who received a liver transplant. Some of the T cells might come from the graft donor. The sample consisted of CD8+ T cells from blood, taken around 50 months after liver transplant. The CDR3 is CASSVYSGLIDEQFF. CDR3 sequence (DNA): TGTGCCAGCAGCGTATATAGCGGCCTGATCGATGAGCAGTTCTTC.